The next 18 T cell receptor beta chains were all read from a single sample in a study of blood T cell repertoires in COVID-19. The table came from immunoSEQ multiplex PCR; TCRdb's copy has only in-frame clones and leaves some out. The sample has some 180,000 clones, roughly 84% seen once; the top ten hold 5.5% to 8%. The sequencing sample was made of peripheral blood. The receptors originated from a woman aged 40 to 55 with COVID-19, enrolled during active disease.

The V gene is TRBV7-2, the J gene TRBJ1-4; D is uncertain. CDR3 size: 15 residues. Germline CDR1 SGHTA, CDR2 FQGNSA. Between the trimmed V and J ends, which lost 4 bases and 2 bases, there was a span of 11 bases. DNA for the CDR3: TGTGCCAGCAGCTCCCTTAGGAGGACTAATGAAAAACTGTTTTTT. Translation gives CASSSLRRTNEKLFF.

V gene TRBV5-1 combines with J gene TRBJ2-7; D gene ambiguous. Germline V gene sequence: CDR1 SGHRS, CDR2 YFSETQ. CDR3 length: 13 residues. Between the trimmed V and J ends, which lost 0 bases and 6 bases, there was a span of 10 bases. The chain's CDR3 is CASSLGRSREQYF. The DNA of the CDR3 is TGCGCCAGCAGCTTGGGACGGAGTCGCGAGCAGTACTTC.

V is TRBV29-1 and J is TRBJ1-1; no definite D call. Germline V gene lookup returns CDR1 SQVTM and CDR2 ANQGSEA. The ends were cut back, 0 bases at V and 3 bases at J, with 8 bases in the middle. The CDR3 runs 13 residues. The CDR3, as DNA: TGCAGCGTTGAAGAGGGAGGGTACACTGAAGCTTTCTTT. Translated, it gives CSVEEGGYTEAFF.

The chain uses TRBV7-9 and TRBJ1-2; tentative D call: TRBD1 (5 bases). Germline CDR1 reads SEHNR; CDR2 reads FQNEAQ (reference sequence). The CDR3 runs 13 residues. V shed 3 bases and J shed 6 bases, with 11 bases lying between them. The CDR3 sequence is CASSFQGWDGYTF. The CDR3 coding sequence is TGTGCCAGCAGCTTTCAGGGCTGGGATGGCTACACCTTC.

This chain connects TRBV3-1 (or the pseudogene TRBV3-2) to TRBJ2-5; the match to TRBD2 covers 14 bases. There are 16 residues in the CDR3. V shed 4 bases, J shed 4 bases, and the junction held 5 bases outside the gene matches. Germline V lookup: CDR1 LGHDT, CDR2 YNNKEL (reference sequence). Written as DNA, the CDR3 is TGTGCCAGCAGCCCCGGGACTAGCGGGAGTTTAGAGACCCAGTACTTC. This encodes CASSPGTSGSLETQYF.

The chain employs TRBV29-1 and TRBJ1-6; 7 bases match TRBD1. V lost 5 bases, J lost 7 bases, and 8 bases stayed unmatched. CDR1 and CDR2 from the germline V gene are SQVTM and ANQGSEA. The CDR3 is 14 residues long. CDR3: CSVNEQGKNSPLHF. As DNA, the CDR3 is TGCAGCGTTAATGAACAGGGGAAGAATTCACCCCTCCACTTT.

This sequence joins TRBV5-1 and TRBJ2-3; 13 positions match TRBD2. This CDR3 region has 15 residues. J gave up 7 bases and V 9 bases, and 11 bases lay outside the gene matches. The V gene's germline CDR1 is SGHRS and CDR2 YFSETQ. CDR3 nucleotide sequence: TGCGCCACCAAACTAGCGGGGGGGCCCGGAAATACGCAGTATTTT. Translating gives CATKLAGGPGNTQYF. The full variable domain, completed using reference TRBV5-1 and TRBJ2-3, is KAGVTQTPRYLIKTRGQQVTLSCSPISGHRSVSWYQQTPGQGLQFLFEYFSETQRNKGNFPGRFSGRQFSNSRSEMNVSTLELGDSALYLCATKLAGGPGNTQYFGPGTRLTVL.

In its sample, this clone was seen a few times. V gene TRBV10-1 combines with J gene TRBJ1-6; D call uncertain. Trimming took 6 bases from V and 11 from J, leaving 20 bases between them. Germline assignment: CDR1 WNHNN and CDR2 SYGVQD (reference sequence). The CDR3 length is 15 residues. CDR3 residues: CASSKEPHPGAPLHF. Written as DNA, the CDR3 is TGCGCCAGCAGCAAAGAACCTCACCCCGGGGCACCCCTCCACTTT.

About this clone: Relative to the germline gene, one junction end is altered; a read error may explain this. The chain is built from TRBV2 and TRBJ2-1; 9 bases line up with TRBD1. CDR3 length: 13 amino acids. Germline V gives CDR1 SNHLY, CDR2 FYNNEI. The DNA of the CDR3 is TGTGCCAGCAGTGAAGCGCAGGGACAGGGAGTGATCTTC. Translation: CASSEAQGQGVIF. The full variable domain, its missing parts supplied by reference TRBV2 and TRBJ2-1, is EPEVTQTPSHQVTQMGQEVILRCVPISNHLYFYWYRQILGQKVEFLVSFYNNEISEKSEIFDDQFSVERPDGSNFTLKIRSTKLEDSAMYFCASSEAQGQGVIFGPGTRLTVL.

CDR3 region: CASSIKKVPRASQYNEQFF. CDR3 nucleotide sequence: TGTGCCAGTAGTATTAAGAAGGTTCCGAGGGCCTCGCAGTACAATGAGCAGTTCTTC. The rearrangement joins TRBV19 to TRBJ2-1; tentative D call: TRBD2 (5 bases). V dropped 3 bases and J dropped 4 bases, with 25 bases sitting between them. Germline values: CDR1 LNHDA, CDR2 SQIVND (reference sequence). CDR3 length: 19 residues.

Only a few counts were recorded for this clone. The gene calls are TRBV24-1 and TRBJ2-3, with 11 positions matching TRBD1. Trimming at V came to 3 bases and at J to 4 bases, leaving 5 bases not matched to a gene. Germline V CDR1 and CDR2: KGHDR, SFDVKD. The CDR3 sequence is 16 residues long. CDR3: CATSDMDRGHADTQYF. The CDR3 nucleotides are TGTGCCACCAGTGATATGGACAGGGGGCACGCAGATACGCAGTATTTT.

The V and J genes are TRBV5-6 and TRBJ1-2; D is possibly TRBD1 (5 bases). Trimming stripped 6 bases from V and 6 bases from J, with 18 bases between. The CDR3 spans 14 residues. Per the germline V gene, CDR1 is SGHDT and CDR2 is YYEEEE. DNA of the CDR3: TGTGCCAGCACCTCGAGGACATTAGTTGATGGCTACACCTTC. It translates to CASTSRTLVDGYTF.

The rearrangement links TRBV27 to TRBJ1-5; D may be TRBD1 (6 bases). The CDR3 length is 15 residues. In germline, CDR1 is MNHEY, CDR2 SMNVEV (reference sequence). V lost 3 bases, J lost 5 bases, and 14 bases lay in between. The CDR3 loop reads CASSFLGARDQPQHF. In nucleotides, the CDR3 is TGTGCCAGCAGTTTCTTGGGGGCGAGAGATCAGCCCCAGCATTTT.

CDR3 nucleotide sequence: TGTGCCAGCAGCCTCAGCGTGGGACTAGCGGGAGGGTTGACCAGGGAGCTGTTTTTT. It yields the protein CASSLSVGLAGGLTRELFF. V and J are TRBV5-4 and TRBJ2-2; TRBD2 aligns across 16 bases. The CDR3 length is 19 residues. Per germline, CDR1 SGHNT and CDR2 YYREEE (reference sequence). With 4 bases clipped from V and 9 bases from J, the junction kept 15 bases outside the gene matches.

The genes are TRBV4-1 and TRBJ2-7; 7 positions agree with TRBD2. The CDR3 loop spans 16 amino acids. Germline loops: CDR1 MGHRA, CDR2 YSYEKL. Trimming cost V 0 bases and J 3 bases; bases outside gene matches: 8. As DNA, the CDR3 is TGCGCCAGCAGCCAAGAACGACGGGGAGGGTACTACGAGCAGTACTTC. The encoded protein is CASSQERRGGYYEQYF.

V is TRBV10-1 and J is TRBJ1-6; D remains unclear. Trimming removed 7 bases from V and 8 bases from J, with 15 bases in between. CDR1 is WNHNN, CDR2 SYGVQD, per germline (reference sequence). This CDR3 is built from 14 residues. CDR3 sequence (DNA): TGCGCCAGCAAAGGCGCAGGTTGGGATTCACCCCTCCACTTT. This sequence encodes CASKGAGWDSPLHF.

The chain links TRBV7-9 to TRBJ2-1; D uncertain. The CDR3 consists of 15 residues. The V gene lost 4 bases and the J gene lost 2 bases, with 12 bases spanning the gap. Per germline, CDR1 SEHNR and CDR2 FQNEAQ (reference sequence). CDR3 DNA sequence: TGTGCCAGCAGCTCCTCCGTTCGGGCCTACAATGAGCAGTTCTTC. Amino acid sequence: CASSSSVRAYNEQFF.

V usage is TRBV2 and J usage is TRBJ2-1; 13 bases are shared with TRBD2. This CDR3 region has 19 residues. Germline CDR1 reads SNHLY; CDR2 reads FYNNEI. The trim removed 0 bases at V and 0 bases at J, leaving 5 bases unmatched. In nucleotides, the CDR3 is TGTGCCAGCAGTGAAGCTTTACTAGCGGGAGGGGTCTCCTACAATGAGCAGTTCTTC. This codes for CASSEALLAGGVSYNEQFF.